A selection of T cell receptor beta chains follows, all from one sample in a study of post-analysis software for immune sequencing data. MiXCR was run by TCRdb on the PCR reads, yielding one entry per CDR3 protein. The sample holds roughly 570,000 distinct CDR3 sequences, around 36% seen once. Sequencing was carried out using blood. The source is a girl under 18 with multiple sclerosis. The CDR3 runs from the conserved cysteine through the conserved F or W. The D gene is left open where the match is weak. The size entry is marked missing in some rows and otherwise reads once, few, many or a size class.

d_call,v_call,clone_size,j_call,cdr3_nt,cdr3_aa
-,TRBV15,-,TRBJ2-5,TGTGCCACCAGCAGAGATTCGGGCAGCCAAGAGACCCAGTACTTC,CATSRDSGSQETQYF
TRBD1,TRBV7-2,-,TRBJ2-3,TGTGCCAGCAGTATCAGGGGGTTTAGCACAGATACGCAGTATTTT,CASSIRGFSTDTQYF
TRBD1,TRBV10-3,-,TRBJ1-2,TGTGCCATCACCGGAGGAGGGGGACAGGGCGAAATTGGCTATGGCTACACCTTC,CAITGGGGQGEIGYGYTF
-,TRBV2,-,TRBJ1-2,TGTGCCAGGGGAAGTTCAGAAGGCTACACCTTC,CARGSSEGYTF
-,TRBV7-7,-,TRBJ2-3,TGTGCTAGCAGCCAAACGAACACAGATGCGCAGTATTTT,CASSQTNTDAQYF
-,TRBV2,few,TRBJ1-5,TGTGCCAGCGCCGGGGACGCGAGCAATCAGCCCCAGCATTTT,CASAGDASNQPQHF
-,TRBV5-1,-,TRBJ2-5,TGCGCCAGCAGCTTGGACAGGTTCCCCCAAGAGACCCAGTACTTC,CASSLDRFPQETQYF
TRBD1,TRBV18,few,TRBJ1-4,TGTGCCAGCTCACCCACAGGGGGCTCGTATGAAAAACTGTTTTTT,CASSPTGGSYEKLFF
TRBD2,TRBV20-1,few,TRBJ2-5,TGCAGTGCTACCGGGACTAGCGAAGAGACCCAGTACTTC,CSATGTSEETQYF
TRBD1,TRBV7-2,few,TRBJ1-1,TGTGCCAGCAGCTTAGGGAGGGGGCGAGGGACTGAAGCTTTCTTT,CASSLGRGRGTEAFF
-,TRBV7-2,many,TRBJ2-5,TGTGCCAGCAGCCTACGTCTAACTCAAGAGACCCAGTACTTC,CASSLRLTQETQYF
TRBD1,TRBV29-1,-,TRBJ1-5,TGCAGCGTTGATTCAGGGGGCTCCAATCAGCCCCAGCATTTT,CSVDSGGSNQPQHF
TRBD1,TRBV28,-,TRBJ1-4,TGTGCCAGTTCGCAATTAGGGGGCCTGGAAAAACTGTTTTTT,CASSQLGGLEKLFF
-,TRBV13,few,TRBJ2-5,TGTGCCAGCAGCGGCGAGGGAGCGAGAGAGACCCAGTACTTC,CASSGEGARETQYF
-,TRBV4-1,few,TRBJ2-5,TGCGCCAGCAGCCAAGACGCTTTCCAAGAGACCCAGTACTTC,CASSQDAFQETQYF
TRBD2,TRBV9,-,TRBJ2-5,TGTGCCAGCAGCGCAGCGGGGGGGCGACCCCAAGAGACCCAGTACTTC,CASSAAGGRPQETQYF
-,TRBV10-3,-,TRBJ1-5,TGTGCCATCAGTGAGTCCGCTGGGCTTGATCAGCCCCAGCATTTT,CAISESAGLDQPQHF
-,TRBV20-1,-,TRBJ2-3,TGCAGTGCTAGTTCGATACGCTCCCGAGATACGCAGTATTTT,CSASSIRSRDTQYF
TRBD2,TRBV20-1,-,TRBJ2-5,TGCAGTGCTCAGGGACTAGCGGGGGGCTGGGAGACCCAGTACTTC,CSAQGLAGGWETQYF
-,TRBV7-9,many,TRBJ1-4,TGTGCCAGCAGCTTCGGTGCAACTAATGAAAAACTGTTTTTT,CASSFGATNEKLFF
-,TRBV7-3,-,TRBJ1-1,TGTGCCAGCAGGCGGGGGGTCGGCACTGAAGCTTTCTTT,CASRRGVGTEAFF
-,TRBV3-1,-,TRBJ2-5,TGTGCCAGCAGCTCTAGGGGGACTCAAGAGACCCAGTACTTC,CASSSRGTQETQYF
-,TRBV7-2,-,TRBJ1-1,TGTGCCAGCAGCCCAACAGGGTTTGCTTTCTTT,CASSPTGFAFF
-,TRBV28,-,TRBJ2-7,TGTGCCAGCAGTACGACTCAAGGCCACGAGCAGTACTTC,CASSTTQGHEQYF
-,TRBV5-1,many,TRBJ1-1,TGCGCCAGCAGCTACAGGCAGGGGTTGACTGAAGCTTTCTTT,CASSYRQGLTEAFF
-,TRBV4-1,-,TRBJ1-4,TGCGCCAGCAGCCAAGATGTTTGGAAGGTCGGTGAAAAACTGTTTTTT,CASSQDVWKVGEKLFF
TRBD1,TRBV20-1,-,TRBJ2-4,TGCAGTGCCCCCGGGACAGAGATAAACATTCAGTACTTC,CSAPGTEINIQYF
-,TRBV7-9,few,TRBJ1-6,TGTGCCAGCAGCCCCTTTGGTTCACCCCTCCACTTT,CASSPFGSPLHF
-,TRBV5-1,few,TRBJ2-3,TGCGCCAGCAGCTTTCAGGGCCTTAGCACAGATACGCAGTATTTT,CASSFQGLSTDTQYF